This T cell receptor (beta chain) was captured by sequencing in a study of human T cells and chemical hapten exposure. Study summary: Patch tests containing 0.01% DPC, applied to the upper back, were read at 6 days.

Trimming left V 4 bases short and J 7 bases short, with 12 bases between. The V gene's germline CDR1 is LGHNA and CDR2 YNFKEQ. This CDR3 has 13 amino acids. This clonotype was observed a handful of times. For the library, individual cDNA molecules each received unique molecular identifiers. TCRdb itself ran the RACE reads through MiXCR, one entry per CDR3 protein. In the table there are about 120,000 distinct CDR3 sequences, about 13% of which are singletons. Described time point: pre-sensitization, week 0. The sample's treatment: therapeutic diphenylcyclopropenone sensitization with weekly scalp DPC. The TCR was taken from a woman in her late teens or twenties with alopecia areata. Some clones in this sample may be carry-over from other donors' samples. Sequenced material: whole blood, taken in connection with sensitization to the hapten diphenylcyclopropenone (DPC). This chain links TRBV4-2 with TRBJ2-3, with D possibly matching TRBD1 (5 bases). In DNA, the CDR3 is TGTGCCAGCAGCCTAGATAGGGGAAATACGCAGTATTTT. This sequence encodes CASSLDRGNTQYF.